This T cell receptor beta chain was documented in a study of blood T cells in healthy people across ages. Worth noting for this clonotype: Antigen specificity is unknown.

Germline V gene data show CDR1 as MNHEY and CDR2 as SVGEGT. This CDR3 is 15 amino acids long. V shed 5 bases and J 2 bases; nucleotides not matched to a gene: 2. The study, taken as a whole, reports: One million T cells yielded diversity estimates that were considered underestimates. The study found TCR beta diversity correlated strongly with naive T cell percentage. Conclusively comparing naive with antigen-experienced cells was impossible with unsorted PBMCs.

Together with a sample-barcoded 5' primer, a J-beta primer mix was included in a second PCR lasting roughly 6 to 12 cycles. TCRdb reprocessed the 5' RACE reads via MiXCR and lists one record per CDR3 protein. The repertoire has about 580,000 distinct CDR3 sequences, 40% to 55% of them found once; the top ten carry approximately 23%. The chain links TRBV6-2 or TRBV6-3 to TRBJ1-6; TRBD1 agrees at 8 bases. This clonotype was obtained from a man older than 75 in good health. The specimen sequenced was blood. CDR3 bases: TGTGCCAGCAGTCCGGGACAGGCCTATAATTCACCCCTCCACTTT. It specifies CASSPGQAYNSPLHF.